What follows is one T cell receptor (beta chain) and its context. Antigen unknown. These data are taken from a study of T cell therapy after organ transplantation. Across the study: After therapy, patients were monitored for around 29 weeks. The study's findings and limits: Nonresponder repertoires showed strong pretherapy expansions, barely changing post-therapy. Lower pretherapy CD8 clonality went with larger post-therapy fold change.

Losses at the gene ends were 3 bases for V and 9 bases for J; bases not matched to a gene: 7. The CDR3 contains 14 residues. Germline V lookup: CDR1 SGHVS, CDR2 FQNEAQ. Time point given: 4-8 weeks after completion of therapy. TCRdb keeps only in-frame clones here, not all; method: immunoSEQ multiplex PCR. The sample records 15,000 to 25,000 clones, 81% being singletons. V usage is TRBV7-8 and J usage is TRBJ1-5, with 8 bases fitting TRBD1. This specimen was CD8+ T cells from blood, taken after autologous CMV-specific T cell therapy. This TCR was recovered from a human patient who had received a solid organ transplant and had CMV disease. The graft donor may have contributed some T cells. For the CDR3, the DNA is TGTGCCAGCAGCTTGACAGGGGACGCGGTGCCCCAGCATTTT. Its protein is CASSLTGDAVPQHF.